This is a list of T cell receptor beta chains from one sample in a study of long-term antiretroviral therapy in people with HIV. Assay used: immunoSEQ multiplex PCR; TCRdb lists only in-frame clones, some missing. This sample has roughly 29,000 clones, with less than 85% found just once. Source: unsorted PBMCs, taken 0.3 years after starting antiretroviral therapy. These receptors were collected from a man in his forties or fifties with HIV. Both conserved end residues are part of each CDR3. A D gene is named only where the DNA matches it firmly. For some rows the clone size is stated as once, few or many, or as a class when expanded; others skip it.

TRBJ2-7,TRBD1,few,TRBV28,CASSTTGTGTYEQYF,TGTGCCAGCAGCACGACCGGGACAGGAACCTACGAGCAGTACTTC
TRBJ2-3,NA,once,TRBV5-1,CASSPRQKDTQYF,TGCGCCAGCAGCCCTAGACAGAAAGATACGCAGTATTTT
TRBJ2-6,NA,NA,TRBV27,CASSLSGANVLTF,TGTGCCAGCAGTTTATCTGGGGCCAACGTCCTGACTTTC
TRBJ2-4,TRBD2,once,TRBV11-3,CASRGSENIQYF,TGTGCCAGCCGCGGGAGCGAAAACATTCAGTACTTC
TRBJ1-1,TRBD1,NA,TRBV4-1,CASSQDGQGATEAFF,TGCGCCAGCAGCCAAGACGGACAGGGGGCTACTGAAGCTTTCTTT
TRBJ2-7,NA,NA,TRBV7-2,CASSPQPSYEQYF,TGTGCCAGCAGCCCCCAGCCCTCCTACGAGCAGTACTTC
TRBJ2-3,NA,NA,TRBV7-9,CASSLDGGNTDTQYF,TGTGCCAGCAGCTTAGATGGGGGAAACACAGATACGCAGTATTTT
TRBJ1-1,TRBD1,NA,TRBV4-2,CASSQEARGRRTEAFF,TGTGCCAGCAGCCAAGAAGCTAGGGGGCGACGGACTGAAGCTTTCTTT
TRBJ2-7,TRBD1,once,TRBV5-5,CASSLTGQGYYEQYF,TGTGCCAGCAGCTTGACGGGACAGGGTTACTACGAGCAGTACTTC
TRBJ1-3,TRBD1,NA,TRBV5-1,CASSFREIQGARGNTIYF,TGCGCCAGCAGCTTTCGCGAGATCCAGGGGGCTAGGGGAAACACCATATATTTT
TRBJ2-2,TRBD2,once,TRBV28,CASSKTSGRAFGELFF,TGTGCCAGCAGCAAGACTAGCGGGAGGGCCTTCGGGGAGCTGTTTTTT
TRBJ2-7,TRBD1,NA,TRBV7-9,CASSFGQETYEQYF,TGTGCCAGCAGCTTCGGACAGGAAACCTACGAGCAGTACTTC
TRBJ2-7,TRBD2,once,TRBV5-1,CASSPGGVAGVYEQYF,TGCGCCAGCAGCCCGGGGGGGGTAGCGGGGGTCTACGAGCAGTACTTC
TRBJ2-7,NA,NA,TRBV10-3,CAIRRSLPGAPHEQYF,TGTGCCATCAGGAGGTCGTTGCCAGGGGCACCTCACGAGCAGTACTTC
TRBJ1-5,NA,NA,TRBV7-8,CASAQWTNQPQHF,TGTGCCAGCGCCCAGTGGACCAATCAGCCCCAGCATTTT